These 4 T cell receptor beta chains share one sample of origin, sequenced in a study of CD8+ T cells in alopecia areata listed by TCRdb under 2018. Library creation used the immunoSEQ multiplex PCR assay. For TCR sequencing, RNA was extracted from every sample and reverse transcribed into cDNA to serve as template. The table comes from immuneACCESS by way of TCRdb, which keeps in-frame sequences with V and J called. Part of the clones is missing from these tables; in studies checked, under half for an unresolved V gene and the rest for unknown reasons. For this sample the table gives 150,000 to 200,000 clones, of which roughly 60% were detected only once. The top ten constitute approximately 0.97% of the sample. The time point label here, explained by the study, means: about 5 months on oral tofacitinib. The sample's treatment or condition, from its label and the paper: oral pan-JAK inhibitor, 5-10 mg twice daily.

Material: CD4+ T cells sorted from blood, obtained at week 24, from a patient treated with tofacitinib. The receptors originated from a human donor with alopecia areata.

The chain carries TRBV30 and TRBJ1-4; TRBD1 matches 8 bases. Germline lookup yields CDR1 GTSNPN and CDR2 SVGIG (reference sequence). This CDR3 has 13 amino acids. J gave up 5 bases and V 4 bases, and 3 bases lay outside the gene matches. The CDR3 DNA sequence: TGTGCCTGGAACAGGGGGACAAATGAAAAACTGTTTTTT. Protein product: CAWNRGTNEKLFF.

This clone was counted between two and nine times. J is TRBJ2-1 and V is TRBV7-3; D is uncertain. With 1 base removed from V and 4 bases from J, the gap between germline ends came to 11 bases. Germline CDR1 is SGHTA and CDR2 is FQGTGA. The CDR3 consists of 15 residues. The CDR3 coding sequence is TGTGCCAGCAGCTTAAGAGAAACGGTATACAATGAGCAGTTCTTC. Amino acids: CASSLRETVYNEQFF. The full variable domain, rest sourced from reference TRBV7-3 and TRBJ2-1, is GAGVSQTPSNKVTEKGKYVELRCDPISGHTALYWYRQSLGQGPEFLIYFQGTGAADDSGLPNDRFFAVRPEGSVSTLKIQRTERGDSAVYLCASSLRETVYNEQFFGPGTRLTVL.

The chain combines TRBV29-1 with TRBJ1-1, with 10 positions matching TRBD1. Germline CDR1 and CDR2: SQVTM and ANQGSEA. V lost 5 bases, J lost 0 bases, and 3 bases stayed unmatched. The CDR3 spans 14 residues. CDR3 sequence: CSVRQGALNTEAFF. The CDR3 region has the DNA TGCAGCGTTAGACAGGGGGCTTTGAACACTGAAGCTTTCTTT.

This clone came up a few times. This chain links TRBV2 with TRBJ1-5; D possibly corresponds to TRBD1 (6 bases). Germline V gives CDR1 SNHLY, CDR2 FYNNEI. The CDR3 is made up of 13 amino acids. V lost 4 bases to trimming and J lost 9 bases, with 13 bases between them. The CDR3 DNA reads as TGTGCCAGCAGTGGGACAGCGGACGGGCCCCAGCATTTT. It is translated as CASSGTADGPQHF.